What follows describes a single T cell receptor beta chain. The table came from immunoSEQ multiplex PCR; TCRdb's copy has only in-frame clones and leaves some out. The sample lists 57,000 or so clones; 80% to 90% were seen once. This record belongs to a study of OX40 agonist ivuxolimab in advanced cancers. The sample here was CD4+ or CD8+ T cells sorted from blood, taken in a trial of the OX40 agonist ivuxolimab. The sequence came from an adult with an advanced solid tumor such as melanoma, head and neck, liver or kidney cancer.

The CDR3 DNA is TGTGCCATCAACGATTTGGGACAGGGCAGTGGGGTAGGGCAGTACTTC. It specifies CAINDLGQGSGVGQYF. The V and J genes are TRBV10-3 and TRBJ2-7; 9 positions match TRBD1. This CDR3 contains 16 residues. With 7 bases clipped from V and 9 bases from J, the junction kept 19 bases outside the gene matches. CDR1 is ENHRY and CDR2 is SYGVKD in the germline V gene.